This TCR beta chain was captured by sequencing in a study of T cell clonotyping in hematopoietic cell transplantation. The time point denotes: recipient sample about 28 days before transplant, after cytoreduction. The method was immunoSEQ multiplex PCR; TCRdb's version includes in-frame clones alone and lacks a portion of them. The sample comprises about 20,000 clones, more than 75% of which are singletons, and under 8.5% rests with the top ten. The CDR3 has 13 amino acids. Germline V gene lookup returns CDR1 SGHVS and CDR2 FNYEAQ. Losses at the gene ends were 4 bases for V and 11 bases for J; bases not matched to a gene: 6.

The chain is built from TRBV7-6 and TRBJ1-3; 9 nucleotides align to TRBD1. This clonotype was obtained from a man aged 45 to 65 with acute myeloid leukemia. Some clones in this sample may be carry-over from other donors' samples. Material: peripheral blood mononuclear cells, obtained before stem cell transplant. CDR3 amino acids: CASSSLGTGSIYF. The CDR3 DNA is TGTGCCAGCAGCTCACTTGGGACAGGGTCCATATATTTT.